This TCR beta chain was obtained from a study of T cell changes during pregnancy in multiple sclerosis. Libraries were prepared by immunoSEQ multiplex PCR; TCRdb keeps only in-frame clonotypes and omits some of them. The table shows approximately 84,000 clones, with about 94% occurring only once. The sequence was collected from a female donor with multiple sclerosis, enrolled in a pregnancy study. Specimen: peripheral blood, collected in the third trimester of pregnancy.

CDR3 DNA sequence: TGCAGCGTTGGCGGGACGCTTACCTACGAGCAGTACTTC. Translated, it gives CSVGGTLTYEQYF. J is TRBJ2-7 and V is TRBV29-1, with a tentative D call TRBD2 (6 bases). Germline CDR1 reads SQVTM; CDR2 reads ANQGSEA. The CDR3 is 13 amino acids. V dropped 4 bases and J dropped 2 bases, with 12 bases sitting between them.